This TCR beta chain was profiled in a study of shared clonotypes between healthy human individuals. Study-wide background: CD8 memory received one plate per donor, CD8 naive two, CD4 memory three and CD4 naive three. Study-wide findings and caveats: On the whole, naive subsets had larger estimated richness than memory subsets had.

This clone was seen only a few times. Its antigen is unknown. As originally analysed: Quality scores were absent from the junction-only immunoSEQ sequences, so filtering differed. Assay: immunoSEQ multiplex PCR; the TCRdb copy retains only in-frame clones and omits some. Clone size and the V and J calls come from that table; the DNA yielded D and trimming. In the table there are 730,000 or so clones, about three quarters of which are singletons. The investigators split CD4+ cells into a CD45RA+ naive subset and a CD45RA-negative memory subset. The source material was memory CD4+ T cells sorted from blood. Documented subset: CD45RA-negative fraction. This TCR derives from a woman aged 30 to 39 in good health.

This CDR3 reads CASSGGGYENTIYF. Written as DNA, the CDR3 is TGTGCCAGCAGTGGAGGGGGGTACGAAAACACCATATATTTT. The chain carries TRBV25-1 and TRBJ1-3, with TRBD1 as a possible D gene (6 bases). Trimming removed 4 bases at V and 6 bases at J, with 13 bases between. In germline, CDR1 is MGHDK, CDR2 SYGVNS. The CDR3 extends over 14 amino acids.